This T cell receptor beta chain was sequenced in a study of cytomegalovirus exposure and HLA in healthy donors. Overall study findings and caveats: Equally common other TCR beta chains were less clonally expanded than HLA-associated ones, a later analysis found. When analyzed later, a missense DCLRE1C variant was found to be linked to TCR beta V- and J-gene trimming.

Primers for the PCR totalled 60 Vbeta and 13 Jbeta. Sequencing used immunoSEQ multiplex PCR; TCRdb keeps in-frame clones, though not all of them. The table has some 120,000 clones, more than 65% seen once. Donors were nominally healthy when sampled, though unrecorded immune exposures were likely. This CDR3 spans 17 amino acids. The germline V gene encodes CDR1 LNHDA and CDR2 SQIVND (reference sequence). The V gene end was trimmed by 0 bases and the J gene end by 6 bases; junction bases not matched to a gene: 9. This clone was seen only once. Antigen specificity is unknown. The source of this sequence is a woman aged 40-49 years in good health and CMV-seropositive. The V gene is TRBV19, the J gene TRBJ2-4, with 9 bases that match TRBD2. The sample comprised PBMCs. The CDR3 region has the DNA TGTGCCAGTAGTATAGATCAAGGGGTACTAGCGGGAAACATTCAGTACTTC. This translates into CASSIDQGVLAGNIQYF.